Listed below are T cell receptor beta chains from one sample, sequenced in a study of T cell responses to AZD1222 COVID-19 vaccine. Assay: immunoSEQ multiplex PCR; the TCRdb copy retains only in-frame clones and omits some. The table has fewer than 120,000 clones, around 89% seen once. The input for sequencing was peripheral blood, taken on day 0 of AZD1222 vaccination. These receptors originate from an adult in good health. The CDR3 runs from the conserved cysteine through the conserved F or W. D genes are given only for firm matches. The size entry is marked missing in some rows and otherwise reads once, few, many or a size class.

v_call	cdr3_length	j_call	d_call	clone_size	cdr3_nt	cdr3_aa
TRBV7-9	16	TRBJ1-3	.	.	TGTGCCAGCAGCTCATTCGGCGAAAACGCTGGAAACACCATATATTTT	CASSSFGENAGNTIYF
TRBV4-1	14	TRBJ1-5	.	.	TGCGCCAGCAGCCAAGCCATCGGATCTCAGCCCCAGCATTTT	CASSQAIGSQPQHF
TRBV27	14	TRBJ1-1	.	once	TGTGCCAGCAGCCAAGGACAGTTGAACACTGAAGCTTTCTTT	CASSQGQLNTEAFF
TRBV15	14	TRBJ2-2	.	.	TGTGCCACCCGACTTGGTACGAACACCGGGGAGCTGTTTTTT	CATRLGTNTGELFF
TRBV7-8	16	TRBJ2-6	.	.	TGTGCCAGCAGCTTAGAGACCGCCTCTGGGGCCAACGTCCTGACTTTC	CASSLETASGANVLTF
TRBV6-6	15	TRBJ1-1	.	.	TGTGCCAGCAGTCAAGGTGGACACCCGAACACTGAAGCTTTCTTT	CASSQGGHPNTEAFF
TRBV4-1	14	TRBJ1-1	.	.	TGCGCCAGCAGCCAAGATATATGGGGGACTGAAGCTTTCTTT	CASSQDIWGTEAFF
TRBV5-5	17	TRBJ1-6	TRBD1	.	TGTGCCAGCAGCTTCCGACAGGGTGGGACCTATAATTCACCCCTCCACTTT	CASSFRQGGTYNSPLHF
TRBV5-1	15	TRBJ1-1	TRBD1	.	TGCGCCAGCACCGTGGACAGGATTGTCAACACTGAAGCTTTCTTT	CASTVDRIVNTEAFF
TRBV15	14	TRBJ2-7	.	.	TGTGCCACCAGCAGAGAGCGGACAGCCTACGAGCAGTACTTC	CATSRERTAYEQYF
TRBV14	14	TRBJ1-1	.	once	TGTGCCAGCAGCCAAGACTTACGGGACCTGAAAGCTTTCTTT	CASSQDLRDLKAFF
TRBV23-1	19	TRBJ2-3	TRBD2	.	TGCGCCAGCACTCCCTCTGAGACTAGCGAAAGGAGACACACAGATACGCAGTATTTT	CASTPSETSERRHTDTQYF
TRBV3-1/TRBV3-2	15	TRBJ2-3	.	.	TGTGCCAGCAGCCAAGACAGGGTGAGGACAGATACGCAGTATTTT	CASSQDRVRTDTQYF
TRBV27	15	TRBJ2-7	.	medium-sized	TGTGCCAGCAGTTTAGTAACAGGGGCGGGGTACGAGCAGTACTTC	CASSLVTGAGYEQYF